This is a list of T cell receptor beta chains from one sample in a study of OX40 agonist ivuxolimab in advanced cancers. Some clones are missing from TCRdb's copy, which holds only in-frame ones; the method was immunoSEQ multiplex PCR. The sample has tens of thousands of clones, approximately 90% seen once. Sequenced here: CD4+ or CD8+ T cells sorted from blood, sampled in a trial of the OX40 agonist ivuxolimab. Receptor source: an adult with an advanced solid tumor such as melanoma, head and neck, liver or kidney cancer. CDR3s include the opening cysteine and the closing phenylalanine or tryptophan. A D gene is named only where the DNA matches it firmly. Size values are once, few and many counts, or a class for expanded clones, and some rows have none.

D gene	V gene	J gene	clone size	CDR3 protein	CDR3 DNA
NA	TRBV4-1	TRBJ1-6	NA	CASSLRETGFNSPLHF	TGCGCCAGCAGCCTCAGGGAAACAGGGTTTAATTCACCCCTCCACTTT
TRBD2	TRBV5-6	TRBJ2-1	few	CASSLDTSGVYNEQFF	TGTGCCAGCAGCTTGGATACTAGCGGGGTTTACAATGAGCAGTTCTTC
NA	TRBV7-9	TRBJ2-1	NA	CASSIPGTLSYNEQFF	TGTGCCAGCAGCATACCCGGGACGTTATCCTACAATGAGCAGTTCTTC
NA	TRBV5-4	TRBJ1-1	NA	CASSWEKRNTEAFF	TGTGCCAGCAGTTGGGAGAAGAGGAACACTGAAGCTTTCTTT
NA	TRBV29-1	TRBJ2-7	once	CSVLNRAEGPDRGLRYEQYF	TGCAGCGTCCTGAACCGGGCCGAGGGACCCGATAGAGGCCTGCGTTACGAGCAGTACTTC
TRBD1	TRBV5-1	TRBJ2-7	NA	CASSRGQGVSHEQYF	TGCGCCAGCAGCAGAGGACAGGGAGTTTCGCACGAGCAGTACTTC
TRBD2	TRBV27	TRBJ2-1	NA	CASSLYPAGGAEQFF	TGTGCCAGCAGTTTATATCCAGCGGGAGGGGCTGAGCAGTTCTTC
TRBD2	TRBV2	TRBJ2-5	NA	CASIGGDQETQYF	TGTGCCAGCATCGGGGGGGACCAAGAGACCCAGTACTTC
NA	TRBV27	TRBJ2-7	once	CASSEGQAYEQYF	TGTGCCAGTAGCGAAGGGCAGGCCTACGAGCAGTACTTC
NA	TRBV28	TRBJ2-3	NA	CASSLSAGSTDTQYF	TGTGCCAGCAGTTTATCCGCCGGGAGCACAGATACGCAGTATTTT
NA	TRBV18	TRBJ2-7	NA	CASSPYAVIREQYF	TGTGCCAGCTCACCCTACGCAGTAATAAGGGAGCAGTACTTC
NA	TRBV29-1	TRBJ1-2	NA	CSVWDQWNYGYTF	TGCAGCGTTTGGGACCAATGGAACTATGGCTACACCTTC
NA	TRBV9	TRBJ2-7	NA	CASSVGGAIYEQYF	TGTGCCAGCAGCGTCGGGGGCGCAATCTACGAGCAGTACTTC
TRBD2	TRBV29-1	TRBJ2-1	NA	CSVEGDYPTQDEQFF	TGCAGCGTTGAAGGGGACTACCCCACACAGGATGAGCAGTTCTTC
NA	TRBV27	TRBJ2-3	NA	CASSETTPRGDTQYF	TGTGCCAGCAGTGAGACTACCCCGAGAGGAGATACGCAGTATTTT
NA	TRBV5-8	TRBJ1-1	NA	CASIPDRSTEAFF	TGTGCCAGCATCCCCGACAGGAGCACTGAAGCTTTCTTT
TRBD1	TRBV29-1	TRBJ1-3	few	CSVRTGYGNTIYF	TGCAGCGTTCGGACAGGGTATGGAAACACCATATATTTT
NA	TRBV10-3	TRBJ2-3	NA	CAISAADSSDTQYF	TGTGCCATCAGTGCCGCGGACAGTTCAGATACGCAGTATTTT
NA	TRBV7-6	TRBJ1-1	NA	CASSPGTSMNTEAFF	TGTGCCAGCAGCCCAGGGACGTCCATGAACACTGAAGCTTTCTTT
TRBD2	TRBV9	TRBJ2-2	NA	CASSVAAQRETGELFF	TGTGCCAGCAGCGTAGCTGCCCAGCGGGAGACCGGGGAGCTGTTTTTT
TRBD1	TRBV29-1	TRBJ1-2	NA	CSVRDRVYGYTF	TGCAGCGTCCGGGACAGGGTATATGGCTACACCTTC
NA	TRBV19	TRBJ1-1	few	CASKAGGRGNTEAFF	TGTGCCAGTAAGGCCGGGGGAAGAGGGAACACTGAAGCTTTCTTT
NA	TRBV7-2	TRBJ1-1	NA	CASSLVSGGTEAFF	TGTGCCAGCAGCTTAGTTTCGGGGGGCACTGAAGCTTTCTTT
NA	TRBV2	TRBJ1-6	once	CASTGSNSYNSPLHF	TGTGCCAGCACGGGCAGTAACTCCTATAATTCACCCCTCCACTTT
NA	TRBV2	TRBJ1-1	NA	CASGEWQGTEAFF	TGTGCCAGCGGCGAATGGCAGGGGACTGAAGCTTTCTTT
TRBD1	TRBV13	TRBJ2-3	NA	CASSPTGYGTDTQYF	TGTGCCAGCAGCCCGACAGGGTACGGCACAGATACGCAGTATTTT
TRBD2	TRBV28	TRBJ2-1	NA	CASSLTGGGFYYNEQFF	TGTGCCAGCAGTTTAACTGGCGGGGGTTTTTACTACAATGAGCAGTTCTTC
NA	TRBV9	TRBJ2-7	NA	CASSVGGPAYEQYF	TGTGCCAGCAGCGTAGGGGGTCCCGCCTACGAGCAGTACTTC
TRBD2	TRBV6-1	TRBJ2-7	medium-sized	CASSPGGDHEQYF	TGTGCCAGCAGTCCTGGGGGGGACCACGAGCAGTACTTC
NA	TRBV7-3	TRBJ2-7	NA	CASSLRRGYEQYF	TGTGCCAGCAGCTTAAGAAGGGGTTACGAGCAGTACTTC
TRBD2	TRBV29-1	TRBJ2-1	NA	CSVGLLAGEVDEQFF	TGCAGCGTGGGGCTACTAGCGGGAGAGGTCGATGAGCAGTTCTTC
NA	TRBV5-5	TRBJ1-6	NA	CASSLASLDSPLHF	TGTGCCAGCAGCTTGGCGAGTTTGGATTCACCCCTCCACTTT
TRBD2	TRBV9	TRBJ2-3	NA	CASSARAGGRTDTQYF	TGTGCCAGCAGCGCCCGGGCGGGGGGCCGTACAGATACGCAGTATTTT
NA	TRBV7-6	TRBJ2-1	NA	CASNLSDPGRTNNEQFF	TGTGCCAGCAACTTATCGGACCCGGGCCGAACTAACAATGAGCAGTTCTTC
NA	TRBV11-2	TRBJ2-7	NA	CASRTDNWGYEQYF	TGTGCCAGCAGGACGGACAATTGGGGCTACGAGCAGTACTTC
TRBD2	TRBV27	TRBJ2-7	NA	CASMDSGSGEQYF	TGTGCCAGCATGGATAGCGGGAGCGGCGAGCAGTACTTC